Listed below are T cell receptor beta chains from one sample, sequenced in a study of CD8+CD57+ T cells in acquired aplastic anemia. TCRdb passed the reads through MiXCR, listing each CDR3 protein once. The profile covers hundreds of thousands of distinct CDR3 sequences, with roughly 64% appearing a single time and 3.5% to 4.5% taken by the ten largest. Sequences were obtained from sorted CD4+, CD8+, or CD8+CD57+ T cells (not recorded which) from PBMCs. The receptors here all came from a human donor in good health, serving as a control. The CDR3 runs from the conserved cysteine through the conserved F or W. Fields, in order: V gene, D gene, clone size, J gene, CDR3 DNA, CDR3 protein. A D gene is named only where the DNA matches it firmly. Part of the rows lack a size; the others show once, few, many or a class for expanded clones.

v_gene: TRBV5-1
d_gene: TRBD1
abundance: NA
j_gene: TRBJ1-1
CDR3nt: TGTGCCAGCACCTCGGGACAGCTGAACACTGAAGCTTTCTTT
CDR3aa: CASTSGQLNTEAFF

v_gene: TRBV5-1
d_gene: NA
abundance: NA
j_gene: TRBJ2-7
CDR3nt: TGCGCCAGCAGCCAAGTTCACGAACCCTCCGAGCAGTACTTC
CDR3aa: CASSQVHEPSEQYF

v_gene: TRBV7-2
d_gene: TRBD1
abundance: NA
j_gene: TRBJ1-6
CDR3nt: TGTGCCAGCAGCCTATGGGACAGAAAGAACACTCAAGCTCACTTT
CDR3aa: CASSLWDRKNTQAHF

v_gene: TRBV6-4
d_gene: NA
abundance: NA
j_gene: TRBJ1-5
CDR3nt: TGTGCCAGCAGAGACTCGGGGGGCGGGGATCAGCCCCAGCATTTT
CDR3aa: CASRDSGGGDQPQHF

v_gene: TRBV20-1
d_gene: NA
abundance: NA
j_gene: TRBJ1-4
CDR3nt: TGCAGTGCTAGGGGAGGAAATGGAGAAAAACTGTTTTTT
CDR3aa: CSARGGNGEKLFF

v_gene: TRBV9
d_gene: NA
abundance: NA
j_gene: TRBJ2-3
CDR3nt: TGTGCCAGCAGGGTCGGGGATACGCAGCAGTTT
CDR3aa: CASRVGDTQQF

v_gene: TRBV19
d_gene: NA
abundance: NA
j_gene: TRBJ2-5
CDR3nt: TGTGCCAGTAGTACCCTGGCGGCGAGCCCGGAGACCCAGTACTTC
CDR3aa: CASSTLAASPETQYF

v_gene: TRBV7-8
d_gene: TRBD1
abundance: few
j_gene: TRBJ1-6
CDR3nt: TGTGCCAGCAGCATGACACAGGGGGGTTCACCCCTCCACTTT
CDR3aa: CASSMTQGGSPLHF

v_gene: TRBV20-1
d_gene: NA
abundance: NA
j_gene: TRBJ1-6
CDR3nt: TGCAGTGCTAGAGATCGTGGCCAATCGGTCCACTTT
CDR3aa: CSARDRGQSVHF

v_gene: TRBV15
d_gene: NA
abundance: many
j_gene: TRBJ1-1
CDR3nt: TGTGCCACCAGCAGAGATACCGGGGACGCGGCTTTCTTT
CDR3aa: CATSRDTGDAAFF

v_gene: TRBV9
d_gene: NA
abundance: NA
j_gene: TRBJ1-2
CDR3nt: TGTGCCAGCAGCGATGGCGCTGGCGGATTTTTCGAGCATGGCTACACCTTC
CDR3aa: CASSDGAGGFFEHGYTF

v_gene: TRBV7-2
d_gene: TRBD2
abundance: NA
j_gene: TRBJ2-3
CDR3nt: TGTGCCAGCAGCTTGGTACCGGGGGGAGGCACAATAAGGCAGTATTTT
CDR3aa: CASSLVPGGGTIRQYF

v_gene: TRBV7-2
d_gene: NA
abundance: once
j_gene: TRBJ2-7
CDR3nt: TGTGCCAGCAGCTCAAGCAGGAGTAGGTCTGAGGAGTACTTT
CDR3aa: CASSSSRSRSEEYF

v_gene: TRBV7-2
d_gene: NA
abundance: NA
j_gene: TRBJ1-5
CDR3nt: TGTGCCAGCAGCTTGGCGAGCGGGGGGCAGAGTGAGCAGTTT
CDR3aa: CASSLASGGQSEQF

v_gene: TRBV7-9
d_gene: NA
abundance: once
j_gene: TRBJ1-2
CDR3nt: TGTGCCAGCAGTGTGGTAGACGGGAACTATTCACACACCTTC
CDR3aa: CASSVVDGNYSHTF

v_gene: TRBV7-2
d_gene: TRBD1
abundance: NA
j_gene: TRBJ2-7
CDR3nt: TGTGCCAGTAGTCAACAGGGGCTCAACGAGCAGTACTTC
CDR3aa: CASSQQGLNEQYF

v_gene: TRBV7-8
d_gene: NA
abundance: many
j_gene: TRBJ2-5
CDR3nt: TGTGCCAGCGAAGGGGGGGGAGAGACCCAGTACTTC
CDR3aa: CASEGGGETQYF

v_gene: TRBV10-3
d_gene: NA
abundance: NA
j_gene: TRBJ2-3
CDR3nt: TGTGCCATCAGTGAGTCAACAGGGCCGCAGTATTTT
CDR3aa: CAISESTGPQYF

v_gene: TRBV2
d_gene: NA
abundance: NA
j_gene: TRBJ2-3
CDR3nt: TGTGCCAGCAGTCCCCGACTCCCTTCTAGCACAGATACGCAGTATTTT
CDR3aa: CASSPRLPSSTDTQYF

v_gene: TRBV7-2
d_gene: NA
abundance: NA
j_gene: TRBJ2-7
CDR3nt: TGTGCCAGCAGTGTAGCGCGAGGGGGAGGCAACGAGCTGTACTTC
CDR3aa: CASSVARGGGNELYF

v_gene: TRBV2
d_gene: TRBD1
abundance: NA
j_gene: TRBJ1-3
CDR3nt: TGTGCCAGCGAAGGGGGCGGTGGAAACACCATATATTTT
CDR3aa: CASEGGGGNTIYF

v_gene: TRBV7-2
d_gene: TRBD2
abundance: NA
j_gene: TRBJ2-7
CDR3nt: TGTGCCAGCAGCTTAGGCAGCGGGGGTCCCTACGAGCAGTACTTC
CDR3aa: CASSLGSGGPYEQYF

v_gene: TRBV12-3/TRBV12-4
d_gene: TRBD1
abundance: once
j_gene: TRBJ1-2
CDR3nt: TGTGCCAGCAGTTTCCTCCAGGGGGCTCATGGCTACACCTTC
CDR3aa: CASSFLQGAHGYTF

v_gene: TRBV9
d_gene: NA
abundance: NA
j_gene: TRBJ1-3
CDR3nt: TGTGCCAGCAGCCCCGGTGGCACCATATATTTT
CDR3aa: CASSPGGTIYF

v_gene: TRBV7-8
d_gene: TRBD1
abundance: NA
j_gene: TRBJ2-7
CDR3nt: TGTGCCAGCAGCTTAGACGACAGGGTCGATGGCTACACCCAGTACTTC
CDR3aa: CASSLDDRVDGYTQYF

v_gene: TRBV20-1
d_gene: NA
abundance: NA
j_gene: TRBJ2-7
CDR3nt: TGCAGTGCTAGGCAGCAGTCCTACGAGCAGTACTTC
CDR3aa: CSARQQSYEQYF

v_gene: TRBV7-6
d_gene: NA
abundance: NA
j_gene: TRBJ2-1
CDR3nt: TGTGCCAGCAGGGTAATCGCAGGGGATGAGCAGTTCTTC
CDR3aa: CASRVIAGDEQFF

v_gene: TRBV9
d_gene: TRBD2
abundance: NA
j_gene: TRBJ2-7
CDR3nt: TGTGCCAGCAGCGAAGGAGCGGGGCGCTACAAGGAGCACTTC
CDR3aa: CASSEGAGRYKEHF

v_gene: TRBV6-2/TRBV6-3
d_gene: TRBD2
abundance: few
j_gene: TRBJ2-2
CDR3nt: TGTGCCAGCAGTTTAGCGGGGGGATCTGTTACCGGGGAGCTGTTTTTT
CDR3aa: CASSLAGGSVTGELFF

v_gene: TRBV16
d_gene: NA
abundance: many
j_gene: TRBJ2-5
CDR3nt: TGTGCCAGCAGCCAATCGGCCGAGACCCAGTACTTC
CDR3aa: CASSQSAETQYF

v_gene: TRBV9
d_gene: TRBD2
abundance: NA
j_gene: TRBJ2-3
CDR3nt: TGTGCCAGCAGCGTATCCCTAGCGGAAGATACGCAGTATTTT
CDR3aa: CASSVSLAEDTQYF

v_gene: TRBV7-2
d_gene: TRBD1
abundance: NA
j_gene: TRBJ2-7
CDR3nt: TGTGCCAGCAGCTTGATGCTAGGGGGCGGTTCACCCCTCTTC
CDR3aa: CASSLMLGGGSPLF

v_gene: TRBV24-1
d_gene: NA
abundance: few
j_gene: TRBJ1-1
CDR3nt: TGTGCCACCAGTCCTCCCCTGCATCTTTCTGGAGCTTTCTTT
CDR3aa: CATSPPLHLSGAFF